These T cell receptor beta chains were read from a single sample in a study of cytomegalovirus exposure and HLA in healthy donors. Profiled with immunoSEQ multiplex PCR; TCRdb holds only in-frame clones, not every one. The sample contains about 73,000 clones, 67% of which appear only once. The material sequenced was PBMCs. The source of these receptors is a woman in her forties or fifties in good health and CMV-seropositive. Each CDR3 is given with its conserved first and last residue. Fields, in order: V gene, D gene, clone size, J gene, CDR3 protein, CDR3 DNA. A D gene is named only where the DNA matches it firmly. Clone size, where shown, is once, few, many, or a class for clones that have expanded.

V: TRBV27; D: -; size: -; J: TRBJ1-1; CDR3: CASILRRGGRGTEAFF; DNA: TGTGCCAGCATCCTAAGACGGGGGGGAAGGGGCACTGAAGCTTTCTTT
V: TRBV28; D: -; size: -; J: TRBJ1-1; CDR3: CASSLEHRNTEAFF; DNA: TGTGCCAGCAGTTTAGAACACCGGAACACTGAAGCTTTCTTT
V: TRBV27; D: -; size: -; J: TRBJ1-6; CDR3: CASSLIGGSYNSPLHF; DNA: TGTGCCAGCAGTCTAATCGGCGGCTCCTATAATTCACCCCTCCACTTT
V: TRBV7-8; D: -; size: few; J: TRBJ2-1; CDR3: CASSLVRRQESYNEQFF; DNA: TGTGCCAGCAGCTTAGTTCGGAGGCAGGAATCCTACAATGAGCAGTTCTTC
V: TRBV6-1; D: -; size: few; J: TRBJ1-5; CDR3: CASSERDSNQPQHF; DNA: TGTGCCAGCAGTGAGAGGGATAGCAATCAGCCCCAGCATTTT
V: TRBV19; D: -; size: -; J: TRBJ1-1; CDR3: CASKVLTGLRTEAFF; DNA: TGTGCCAGTAAGGTTTTAACAGGGTTACGAACTGAAGCTTTCTTT
V: TRBV29-1; D: -; size: once; J: TRBJ1-4; CDR3: CSVVTMIEKLFF; DNA: TGCAGCGTTGTAACAATGATTGAAAAACTGTTTTTT
V: TRBV7-2; D: -; size: -; J: TRBJ2-2; CDR3: CASSFGQSIANTGELFF; DNA: TGTGCCAGCAGTTTCGGACAGTCCATCGCGAACACCGGGGAGCTGTTTTTT
V: TRBV28; D: -; size: -; J: TRBJ1-1; CDR3: CASSLGPHGKTEAFF; DNA: TGTGCCAGCAGTTTGGGGCCCCACGGAAAAACTGAAGCTTTCTTT
V: TRBV2; D: -; size: -; J: TRBJ1-4; CDR3: CASSDRTAGEKLFF; DNA: TGTGCCAGCAGTGACAGGACGGCGGGAGAAAAACTGTTTTTT
V: TRBV9; D: TRBD1; size: -; J: TRBJ1-1; CDR3: CASSSLTGGYTEAFF; DNA: TGTGCCAGCAGCTCATTGACAGGGGGGTACACTGAAGCTTTCTTT
V: TRBV13; D: TRBD1; size: -; J: TRBJ2-1; CDR3: CASSRTGGSYNEQFF; DNA: TGTGCCAGCAGCCGAACAGGGGGATCCTACAATGAGCAGTTCTTC
V: TRBV6-6; D: -; size: -; J: TRBJ2-5; CDR3: CASILGGLQETQYF; DNA: TGTGCCAGCATCTTAGGAGGGCTTCAAGAGACCCAGTACTTC
V: TRBV11-3; D: -; size: few; J: TRBJ2-1; CDR3: CASSVLGGEQFF; DNA: TGTGCCAGCAGCGTACTAGGGGGTGAGCAGTTCTTC
V: TRBV19; D: -; size: few; J: TRBJ1-1; CDR3: CASSVDRKNTEAFF; DNA: TGTGCCAGTAGTGTCGACAGGAAGAACACTGAAGCTTTCTTT
V: TRBV27; D: TRBD1; size: few; J: TRBJ1-2; CDR3: CASWGQGVGYTF; DNA: TGTGCCAGTTGGGGACAGGGCGTCGGCTACACCTTC
V: TRBV4-1; D: -; size: once; J: TRBJ2-1; CDR3: CASSQVIPGNEQFF; DNA: TGCGCCAGCAGCCAAGTTATACCGGGCAATGAGCAGTTCTTC
V: TRBV27; D: -; size: once; J: TRBJ1-1; CDR3: CASRNEGGMNTEAFF; DNA: TGTGCCAGCAGGAACGAAGGAGGTATGAACACTGAAGCTTTCTTT
V: TRBV2; D: TRBD1; size: -; J: TRBJ2-5; CDR3: CASRATGVETQYF; DNA: TGTGCCAGCAGAGCCACAGGGGTAGAGACCCAGTACTTC
V: TRBV6-1; D: -; size: -; J: TRBJ1-6; CDR3: CAVTPGVQANSPLHF; DNA: TGTGCCGTGACCCCAGGGGTTCAGGCCAATTCACCCCTCCACTTT
V: TRBV2; D: TRBD2; size: -; J: TRBJ2-7; CDR3: CASKRDAVHEQYF; DNA: TGTGCCAGCAAGCGGGACGCGGTCCACGAGCAGTACTTC
V: TRBV19; D: -; size: -; J: TRBJ1-1; CDR3: CASSIVGQGSNTEAFF; DNA: TGTGCCAGTAGTATAGTTGGGCAGGGGTCAAACACTGAAGCTTTCTTT
V: TRBV11-3; D: TRBD2; size: -; J: TRBJ2-3; CDR3: CASSPGLAGAATDTQYF; DNA: TGTGCCAGCAGCCCTGGGTTAGCGGGGGCCGCCACAGATACGCAGTATTTT
V: TRBV18; D: -; size: -; J: TRBJ1-6; CDR3: CASGPDMPDLAPLHF; DNA: TGTGCCAGCGGCCCGGACATGCCGGATCTAGCACCCCTCCACTTT
V: TRBV29-1; D: -; size: -; J: TRBJ2-1; CDR3: CSVPSLNEQFF; DNA: TGCAGCGTTCCTTCGTTGAATGAGCAGTTCTTC
V: TRBV5-1; D: TRBD1; size: -; J: TRBJ2-4; CDR3: CASSRTGLNIQYF; DNA: TGCGCCAGCTCAAGGACAGGGTTGAACATTCAGTACTTC
V: TRBV7-9; D: TRBD1; size: few; J: TRBJ2-2; CDR3: CARDQGENTGELFF; DNA: TGTGCCAGAGACCAGGGGGAGAACACCGGGGAGCTGTTTTTT
V: TRBV6-1; D: -; size: -; J: TRBJ1-3; CDR3: CASTTPDSRGNTIYF; DNA: TGTGCCAGCACTACGCCCGACAGTCGTGGAAACACCATATATTTT
V: TRBV6-1; D: TRBD1; size: -; J: TRBJ2-5; CDR3: CASRGRGQVIETQYF; DNA: TGTGCCAGCAGAGGTCGGGGACAGGTCATTGAGACCCAGTACTTC
V: TRBV6-6; D: -; size: -; J: TRBJ1-1; CDR3: CASSSTRWVETEAFF; DNA: TGTGCCAGCAGTTCGACAAGGTGGGTGGAAACTGAAGCTTTCTTT
V: TRBV11-3; D: TRBD1; size: -; J: TRBJ1-1; CDR3: CASSIYRGTEAFF; DNA: TGTGCCAGCAGCATTTACAGGGGCACTGAAGCTTTCTTT
V: TRBV7-7; D: -; size: -; J: TRBJ2-1; CDR3: CASSLVPGGTRRDRIFNEQFF; DNA: TGTGCTAGCAGCTTAGTACCAGGGGGGACCCGGCGGGACCGGATCTTCAATGAGCAGTTCTTC
V: TRBV2; D: -; size: -; J: TRBJ2-3; CDR3: CASNLGQITDTQYF; DNA: TGTGCCAGCAATCTTGGACAGATCACAGATACGCAGTATTTT
V: TRBV5-6; D: TRBD2; size: -; J: TRBJ2-3; CDR3: CASSSGTSGPASTDTQYF; DNA: TGTGCCAGCAGCTCCGGGACTAGCGGGCCGGCGAGCACAGATACGCAGTATTTT
V: TRBV29-1; D: -; size: few; J: TRBJ1-2; CDR3: CSVEEGGGYTF; DNA: TGCAGCGTTGAAGAGGGGGGTGGCTACACCTTC
V: TRBV4-1; D: -; size: few; J: TRBJ1-4; CDR3: CASSPTHPGRTTKLFF; DNA: TGCGCCAGCAGCCCGACCCATCCGGGACGGACTACAAAACTGTTTTTT
V: TRBV7-6; D: -; size: few; J: TRBJ2-5; CDR3: CACSSGALETQYF; DNA: TGTGCCTGTTCTAGTGGGGCGTTGGAGACCCAGTACTTC
V: TRBV13; D: -; size: once; J: TRBJ2-3; CDR3: CASSLVDTSTDTQYF; DNA: TGTGCCAGCAGCTTAGTAGATACTAGCACAGATACGCAGTATTTT
V: TRBV7-6; D: TRBD2; size: -; J: TRBJ2-3; CDR3: CATRSGGAPDTQYF; DNA: TGTGCCACCCGTAGCGGGGGGGCCCCCGATACGCAGTATTTT
V: TRBV5-1; D: TRBD1; size: -; J: TRBJ1-1; CDR3: CASQRQGLKDTEAFF; DNA: TGCGCCAGCCAAAGACAGGGTTTGAAGGACACTGAAGCTTTCTTT
V: TRBV29-1; D: -; size: -; J: TRBJ2-2; CDR3: CSVDSYTGELFF; DNA: TGCAGCGTTGACAGTTACACCGGGGAGCTGTTTTTT
V: TRBV7-3; D: -; size: -; J: TRBJ2-1; CDR3: CASSSHTGLVEGEQFF; DNA: TGTGCCAGCAGCTCGCATACGGGACTTGTCGAGGGTGAGCAGTTCTTC
V: TRBV19; D: -; size: -; J: TRBJ2-5; CDR3: CASSIRKGFETQYF; DNA: TGTGCCAGTAGTATTCGGAAGGGGTTTGAGACCCAGTACTTC
V: TRBV19; D: -; size: -; J: TRBJ1-2; CDR3: CASSPLNYGYTF; DNA: TGTGCCAGTAGTCCCCTTAACTATGGCTACACCTTC
V: TRBV30; D: TRBD1; size: -; J: TRBJ1-2; CDR3: CAFVTGMGYGYTF; DNA: TGTGCCTTTGTGACAGGGATGGGCTATGGCTACACCTTC
V: TRBV5-6; D: -; size: -; J: TRBJ1-3; CDR3: CASSGRRSSGNTIYF; DNA: TGTGCCAGCAGCGGAAGACGGAGCAGTGGAAACACCATATATTTT
V: TRBV7-9; D: -; size: -; J: TRBJ1-2; CDR3: CSSSSLYGYTF; DNA: TGTTCCAGCAGCTCTCTCTATGGCTACACCTTC
V: TRBV27; D: TRBD2; size: -; J: TRBJ2-1; CDR3: CASSPGTSGGLSYNEQFF; DNA: TGTGCCAGCAGTCCCGGGACTAGCGGGGGTCTCTCCTACAATGAGCAGTTCTTC
V: TRBV7-9; D: TRBD1; size: -; J: TRBJ1-2; CDR3: CTGDNGYTF; DNA: TGCACAGGGGATAATGGCTACACCTTC
V: TRBV7-9; D: TRBD1; size: -; J: TRBJ1-4; CDR3: CASSFSGTGGVLTNEKLFF; DNA: TGTGCCAGCAGCTTTTCCGGGACAGGGGGCGTTTTGACTAATGAAAAACTGTTTTTT
V: TRBV5-1; D: -; size: -; J: TRBJ2-5; CDR3: CASSLDPTGETQYF; DNA: TGCGCCAGCAGCTTGGACCCTACGGGAGAGACCCAGTACTTC
V: TRBV5-5; D: TRBD1; size: few; J: TRBJ1-5; CDR3: CASRTGTSNQPQHF; DNA: TGTGCCAGCAGGACAGGGACTAGCAATCAGCCCCAGCATTTT
V: TRBV6-1; D: -; size: -; J: TRBJ2-3; CDR3: CASSEETGWGDTQYF; DNA: TGTGCCAGCAGTGAGGAAACAGGGTGGGGAGATACGCAGTATTTT
V: TRBV5-3; D: TRBD1; size: -; J: TRBJ2-6; CDR3: CARSPGDRNVSGANVLTF; DNA: TGTGCCAGAAGCCCTGGGGACAGGAACGTCTCTGGGGCCAACGTCCTGACTTTC